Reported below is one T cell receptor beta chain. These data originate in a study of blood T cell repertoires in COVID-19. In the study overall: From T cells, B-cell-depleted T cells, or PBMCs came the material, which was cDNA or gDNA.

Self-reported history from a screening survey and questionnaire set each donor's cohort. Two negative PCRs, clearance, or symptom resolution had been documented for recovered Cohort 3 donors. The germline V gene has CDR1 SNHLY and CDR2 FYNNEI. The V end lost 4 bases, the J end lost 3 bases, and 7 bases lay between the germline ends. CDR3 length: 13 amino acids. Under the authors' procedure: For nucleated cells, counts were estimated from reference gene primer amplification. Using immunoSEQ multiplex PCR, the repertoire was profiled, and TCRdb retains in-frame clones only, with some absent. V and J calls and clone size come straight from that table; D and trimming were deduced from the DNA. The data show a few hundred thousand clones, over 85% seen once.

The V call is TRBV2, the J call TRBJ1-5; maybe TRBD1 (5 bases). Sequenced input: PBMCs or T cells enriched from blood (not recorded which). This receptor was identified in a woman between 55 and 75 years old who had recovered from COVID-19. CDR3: CASSGQSNQPQHF. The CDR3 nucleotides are TGTGCCAGCAGTGGACAGTCCAATCAGCCCCAGCATTTT.